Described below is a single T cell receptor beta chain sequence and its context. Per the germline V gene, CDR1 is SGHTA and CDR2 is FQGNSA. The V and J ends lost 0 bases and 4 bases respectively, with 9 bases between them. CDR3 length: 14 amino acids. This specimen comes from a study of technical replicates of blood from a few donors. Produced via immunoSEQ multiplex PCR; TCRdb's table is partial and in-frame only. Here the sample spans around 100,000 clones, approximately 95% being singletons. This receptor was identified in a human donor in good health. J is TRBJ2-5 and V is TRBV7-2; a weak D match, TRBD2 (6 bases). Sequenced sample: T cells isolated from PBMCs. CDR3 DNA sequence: TGTGCCAGCAGCTTAGCGGGAGGAGTAGAGACCCAGTACTTC. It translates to CASSLAGGVETQYF.